This entry is about one TCR beta chain. Its antigen is still unknown. Phenotypically, naive CD8+ T cells corresponded to CD45RO-CCR7+CD27+CD95-. It was by 5' RACE with UMI labels that the TRB cDNA libraries were prepared. Reprocessing the 5' RACE reads, TCRdb reports a single entry for every CDR3 protein and omits DNA. This sample's table has around 160,000 distinct CDR3 sequences. This CDR3 comprises 12 residues. Germline assignment: CDR1 SQVTM and CDR2 ANQGSEA. The data were obtained in a study of CXCR3-negative and CXCR3-positive naive CD8 T cells. About the research overall: Sequencing brought in approximately 140 million TRB reads altogether, and each library got about 1.5 +/- 0.3 million. The study's findings and limits: CXCR3-negative and CXCR3-positive naive cells shared comparable TRBV-TRBJ usage, but memory cells did not. TRB CDR3s were more hydrophobic in CXCR3-positive than in CXCR3-negative naive cells. Surface CD5 looked about the same in the naive subsets, so the authors worked out TCR strength from TRB CDR3 properties.

This sequence joins TRBV29-1 and TRBJ2-1. The sample was naive CXCR3+ CD8+ T cells from blood. The subset was: CD45RO-CCR7+CD27+CD95- naive CD8+ T cells expressing CXCR3 (TNR3+). The source of this sequence is a human donor in good health. Some clones in this sample may be carry-over from other donors' samples. CDR3 amino acids: CSVEAVYNEQFF.